The source of this T cell receptor beta chain is a study of early T cells in non-severe SARS-CoV-2 infection. The germline V gene has CDR1 LNHDA and CDR2 SQIVND (reference sequence). The V segment lost 3 bases and the J segment 1 base; nucleotides outside the gene matches: 9. CDR3 size: 17 residues. The TCR library protocol was used to attach unique molecular identifiers. These identifiers were attached to individual cDNA molecules. TCRdb reanalysed the 5' RACE reads using MiXCR and keeps one entry per CDR3 protein. The repertoire holds approximately 27,000 distinct CDR3 sequences, with 5.5% to 6% as singletons. This clonotype was found many times.

V and J are TRBV19 and TRBJ2-3, with 8 nucleotides matching TRBD2. Material: whole blood. The source of this sequence is an adult who was a healthcare worker with PCR-confirmed SARS-CoV-2 infection or an uninfected control (not recorded which). For the CDR3, the DNA is TGTGCCAGTAGTATGCCCCTGAGGCGGGGGGGCACAGATACGCAGTATTTT. It yields the protein CASSMPLRRGGTDTQYF.